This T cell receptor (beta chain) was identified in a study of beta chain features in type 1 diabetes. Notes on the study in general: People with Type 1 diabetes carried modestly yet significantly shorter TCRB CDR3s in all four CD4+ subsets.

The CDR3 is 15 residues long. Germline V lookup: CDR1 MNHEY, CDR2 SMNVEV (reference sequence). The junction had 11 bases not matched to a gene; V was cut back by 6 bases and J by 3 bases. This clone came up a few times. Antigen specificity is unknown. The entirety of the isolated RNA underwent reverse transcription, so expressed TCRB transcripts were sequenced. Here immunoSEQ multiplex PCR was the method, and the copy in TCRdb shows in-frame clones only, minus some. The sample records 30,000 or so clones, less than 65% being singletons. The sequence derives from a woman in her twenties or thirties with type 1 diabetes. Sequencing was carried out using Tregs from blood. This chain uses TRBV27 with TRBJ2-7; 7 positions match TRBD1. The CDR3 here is CASSYRGAGGYEQYF. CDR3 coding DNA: TGTGCCAGCAGCTACCGGGGCGCAGGGGGCTACGAGCAGTACTTC.